A single sample gave rise to the 17 T cell receptor beta chains below, sequenced in a study of CD4 and CD8 cells across lung adenocarcinoma regions. TCRdb reprocessed the PCR reads via MiXCR and lists one record per CDR3 protein. The sample lists roughly 13,000 distinct CDR3 sequences; about 48% were seen once. The material sequenced was CD4+ T cells from the center of a lung tumor. The receptors stem from a male donor with lung adenocarcinoma. The CD4 and CD8 labels of this study may be unreliable.

This rearrangement joins TRBV30 to TRBJ2-3; 7 bases fit TRBD2. The J call may be in error: the DNA end matches TRBJ2-1 better. CDR3 size: 12 residues. Germline-derived CDR1 and CDR2 are GTSNPN and SVGIG (reference sequence). The CDR3 DNA reads TGTGCCTGGAGTGCGACTAGCCATGAGCAGTTCTTC. It codes for CAWSATSHEQFF.

With respect to this clonotype: A read error is possible here, since a much larger clone lies one base away. The chain couples TRBV6-1 to TRBJ2-4, with 10 bases aligning to TRBD1. The CDR3 runs to 11 residues. Germline V gene lookup returns CDR1 MNHNS and CDR2 SASEGT. The V segment lost 7 bases and the J segment 13 bases; nucleotides outside the gene matches: 4. CDR3 residues: CASKRQGAQYF. DNA for the CDR3: TGTGCCAGCAAAAGACAGGGGGCGCAGTACTTC.

To note about this clonotype: With a much larger clone just one base away, this may be a read error. The chain joins TRBV6-5 to TRBJ2-1; D is unresolved. Looked up from germline, CDR1 is MNHEY and CDR2 is SVGAGI. Trimming shortened V by 2 bases and J by 13 bases, and 18 bases separated the two germline ends. The CDR3 covers 14 residues. The CDR3 DNA is TGTGCCAGCAGTTACGTGGGTTCCAAAAACATTCAGTTCTTC. Residues: CASSYVGSKNIQFF.

J is TRBJ2-4 and V is TRBV6-1; D may be TRBD1 (5 bases). V lost 4 bases, J lost 9 bases, and 13 bases lay in between. The length of the CDR3 is 13 residues. Per the germline V gene, CDR1 is MNHNS and CDR2 is SASEGT. The CDR3 bases are TGTGCCAGCAGTGTAGACAGATGGGCCATTCAGTACTTC. This sequence encodes CASSVDRWAIQYF.

The chain carries TRBV10-3 and TRBJ2-3; D possibly matches TRBD1 or TRBD2 (5 bases each). The V gene lost 11 bases and the J gene lost 11 bases, with 29 bases spanning the gap. CDR1 is ENHRY and CDR2 is SYGVKD in the germline V gene. CDR3 size: 15 residues. CDR3 bases: TGTGCCCGGGGCCTCCAGGCCGGAAGCACCGAGGAGCAGTATTTT. It encodes CARGLQAGSTEEQYF.

Judged by abundance, this clonotype is medium-sized (0.01 to 0.1%). The gene calls are TRBV6-1 and TRBJ2-7, with 8 bases lining up with TRBD1. V lost 6 bases and J lost 2; bases outside the gene matches: 6. The CDR3 runs 14 residues. Looked up from germline, CDR1 is MNHNS and CDR2 is SASEGT. Here the CDR3 DNA reads TGTGCCAGCAGCCCAGGACAGGGCGCCTACGAGCAGTACTTC. Its protein is CASSPGQGAYEQYF.

This clonotype was seen many times. The J gene is TRBJ2-5, the V gene TRBV10-2; weak D call: TRBD1 (5 bases). V was cut by 6 bases and J by 1 base, with 12 bases left in between. Germline V gives CDR1 WSHSY, CDR2 SAAADI. This CDR3 region has 14 residues. CDR3 amino acids: CASRDNFFQETQYF. CDR3 nucleotide sequence: TGCGCCAGCAGGGACAACTTCTTCCAAGAGACCCAGTACTTC.

This clonotype was seen a few times. The rearrangement joins TRBV11-1 to TRBJ1-1; 8 bases align to TRBD1. The V and J ends lost 5 bases and 10 bases, in that order; junction bases with no gene match: 9. The CDR3 loop spans 13 amino acids. CDR1 is SGHAT and CDR2 is FQDESV in the germline V gene (reference sequence). This CDR3 is CASSPRSTGGAFF. CDR3 DNA sequence: TGTGCCAGCAGCCCCCGTTCTACAGGGGGAGCTTTCTTT.

This chain joins TRBV27 and TRBJ2-4, with 9 bases lining up with TRBD2. CDR3 length equals 17 residues. Looked up from germline, CDR1 is MNHEY and CDR2 is SMNVEV (reference sequence). J was trimmed by 3 bases and V by 6 bases; bases with no gene match: 12. CDR3 DNA sequence: TGTGCCAGCAGCGCGGGGGGGGGGGGGTGGGACAAAAACATTCAGTACTTC. Translation: CASSAGGGGWDKNIQYF.

In its sample, this clonotype was seen a few times. The chain has TRBV27 and TRBJ2-2, with 8 positions matching TRBD1. After removal of 6 bases from V and 7 bases from J, the junction contained 10 bases not matched to a gene. This CDR3 spans 15 amino acids. The V gene's germline CDR1 is MNHEY and CDR2 SMNVEV (reference sequence). DNA of the CDR3: TGTGCCAGCAGGAAAATGACAGGGGCGGTCGGGGAGCTGTTTTTT. This encodes CASRKMTGAVGELFF.

The chain joins TRBV20-1 to TRBJ2-3, with D tentatively TRBD2 (5 bases). The CDR3 loop spans 15 amino acids. The germline V and J ends were trimmed by 6 bases and 2 bases, with 18 bases remaining between them. Germline CDR1 is DFQATT and CDR2 is SNEGSKA (reference sequence). The CDR3 bases are TGCAGTGCACCTCCCTCGGACTTCGACACAGATACGCAGTATTTT. Encoded protein: CSAPPSDFDTDTQYF.

The table lists this clonotype with many counts. The gene calls are TRBV6-1 and TRBJ2-2, with TRBD1 matching 8 bases. V lost 5 bases, J lost 1 base, and 12 bases stayed unmatched. This CDR3 is 18 amino acids long. In germline, CDR1 is MNHNS, CDR2 SASEGT. CDR3 loop: CASSPTRQGILNTGELFF. CDR3 bases: TGTGCCAGCAGTCCTACACGACAGGGGATCTTGAACACCGGGGAGCTGTTTTTT.

In this sample, this clonotype turned up many times. The chain has TRBV27 and TRBJ2-1; a possible D gene is TRBD1 (6 bases). Near its end, the DNA agrees better with TRBJ2-5, so the J call may be wrong. Per germline, CDR1 MNHEY and CDR2 SMNVEV (reference sequence). The CDR3 consists of 15 residues. The CDR3 spells CASSMNIQGQETQYF. The CDR3 DNA is TGTGCCAGCAGTATGAATATTCAGGGGCAAGAGACCCAGTACTTC.

This clonotype is judged medium-sized. The chain employs TRBV27 and TRBJ2-1; no firm D call. The DNA end favors TRBJ2-5, so the J call may be wrong. Germline CDR1 and CDR2: MNHEY and SMNVEV (reference sequence). CDR3 length: 15 residues. The CDR3 bases are TGTGCCAGCAGTTCCCAATTACTTTACCTAAAGGCCCAGTACTTC. This sequence encodes CASSSQLLYLKAQYF.

This chain connects TRBV4-2 to TRBJ2-1; no reliable D call. The DNA end is a closer match to TRBJ2-7, so the J assignment may be wrong. CDR3 size: 13 residues. Germline V gene lookup returns CDR1 LGHNA and CDR2 YNFKEQ. The CDR3 region is CASSQELQGEQYF. CDR3 DNA: TGTGCCAGCAGCCAAGAACTCCAAGGCGAGCAGTACTTC.

The chain is built from TRBV20-1 and TRBJ1-1, with a possible D match to TRBD1 (6 bases). The CDR3 extends over 18 amino acids. The V gene's germline CDR1 is DFQATT and CDR2 SNEGSKA (reference sequence). The V end was cut by 3 bases, the J end by 5 bases, with 28 bases between. The chain's CDR3 is CSARPPPGTPLGGTEAFF. The DNA of the CDR3 is TGCAGTGCTAGGCCCCCCCCGGGGACACCATTAGGGGGAACTGAAGCTTTCTTT.

The rearrangement joins TRBV6-1 to TRBJ2-1; a possible D gene is TRBD1 (5 bases). This CDR3 has 15 amino acids. With 1 base removed from V and 4 bases from J, the gap between germline ends came to 11 bases. Germline V gene lookup returns CDR1 MNHNS and CDR2 SASEGT. As DNA, the CDR3 is TGTGCCAGCAGTGAAGGTTGGGGCAGTTACAATGAGCAGTTCTTC. Amino acid sequence: CASSEGWGSYNEQFF.